The 5 T cell receptor beta chains listed next were all sequenced from one sample in a study of shared clonotypes between healthy human individuals. TCRdb's table, derived via immunoSEQ multiplex PCR, lists solely in-frame clones and lacks some. The data contain approximately 600,000 clones, 85% to 95% of them seen just once; the ten biggest clones take up about 0.11%. CD8 cells classed as naive were CD45RO-negative and positively selected for CCR7, excluding terminally differentiated effector memory CD45RA+ cells. Sequencing input: naive CD8+ T cells sorted from blood. These receptors were obtained from a woman aged 25-40 years in good health.

The gene calls are TRBV9 and TRBJ1-1; no clear D gene. The germline V gene encodes CDR1 SGDLS and CDR2 YYNGEE. Trimming removed 7 bases at V and 6 bases at J, with 10 bases between. The CDR3 totals 11 residues. CDR3 DNA sequence: TGTGCCAGCGCAGCGGGAGCTGAAGCTTTCTTT. Its translation is CASAAGAEAFF.

There are a few counts of this clone. The chain employs TRBV7-9 and TRBJ2-7, with D uncertain. Trimming pared 1 base from V and 4 bases from J, leaving 8 bases between. CDR3 length equals 13 residues. In germline, CDR1 is SEHNR, CDR2 FQNEAQ (reference sequence). The CDR3 region is CASSLVSRYEQYF. CDR3 DNA sequence: TGTGCCAGCAGCTTAGTGAGCCGTTACGAGCAGTACTTC.

V usage is TRBV5-8 and J usage is TRBJ1-1; D ambiguous. V shed 1 base and J shed 0 bases, with 10 bases lying between them. CDR3 size: 15 residues. Germline assignment: CDR1 SGHTS and CDR2 YDEGEE. DNA of the CDR3: TGTGCCAGCAGCTTGATCACAAACATGAACACTGAAGCTTTCTTT. Translating gives CASSLITNMNTEAFF.

This rearrangement joins TRBV9 to TRBJ2-3; D gene unclear. Deletions cut 5 bases from V and 2 bases from J, with 9 bases between. In germline, CDR1 is SGDLS, CDR2 YYNGEE. This CDR3 has 13 residues. CDR3 amino acids: CASSGESTDTQYF. The CDR3 nucleotides are TGTGCCAGCAGTGGGGAATCCACAGATACGCAGTATTTT. Complete variable domain (other parts from reference TRBV9 and TRBJ2-3): DSGVTQTPKHLITATGQRVTLRCSPRSGDLSVYWYQQSLDQGLQFLIQYYNGEERAKGNILERFSAQQFPDLHSELNLSSLELGDSALYFCASSGESTDTQYFGPGTRLTVL.

V is TRBV27 and J is TRBJ2-6; 7 nucleotides line up with TRBD1. Losses at the gene ends were 1 base for V and 0 bases for J; bases not matched to a gene: 9. CDR3 size: 19 residues. Germline-derived CDR1 and CDR2 are MNHEY and SMNVEV (reference sequence). The CDR3 DNA follows: TGTGCCAGCAGTTTATGGACAGGCGCATTAAGCTCTGGGGCCAACGTCCTGACTTTC. It translates to CASSLWTGALSSGANVLTF.